The 8 T cell receptor beta chains listed next were all sequenced from one sample in a study of T cell responses to AZD1222 COVID-19 vaccine. The assay was immunoSEQ multiplex PCR, and TCRdb's table has in-frame clones only and misses some. Seen here are roughly 120,000 clones, 88% observed once, and the top ten hold 1.6%. This specimen consisted of peripheral blood, obtained on day 0 of AZD1222 vaccination. Receptors originate from an adult in good health.

The genes are TRBV6-5 and TRBJ1-2; 7 bases agree with TRBD1. V shed 6 bases and J 0 bases; nucleotides not matched to a gene: 7. The CDR3 is 15 amino acids. Germline V CDR1 and CDR2: MNHEY, SVGAGI. This CDR3 is CASRLGQATNYGYTF. The CDR3 DNA is TGTGCCAGCAGGCTAGGACAGGCCACTAACTATGGCTACACCTTC.

The chain has TRBV6-5 and TRBJ1-5, with D possibly TRBD1 on 6 matching bases. Per germline, CDR1 MNHEY and CDR2 SVGAGI. V was cut by 9 bases and J by 3 bases, with 15 bases left in between. CDR3 length: 14 amino acids. The CDR3 protein is CASSRQVFNQPQHF. DNA of the CDR3: TGTGCCAGTAGCAGACAGGTCTTCAATCAGCCCCAGCATTTT.

The chain uses TRBV6-5 and TRBJ2-7; 9 bases agree with TRBD2. V lost 5 bases and J lost 1; bases outside the gene matches: 6. Per germline, CDR1 MNHEY and CDR2 SVGAGI. This CDR3 spans 15 amino acids. The CDR3 reads CASSPSAGGSYEQYF. In nucleotides, the CDR3 is TGTGCCAGCAGTCCTTCGGCGGGAGGGTCCTACGAGCAGTACTTC.

The rearrangement joins TRBV5-5 to TRBJ2-5, with a weak D call TRBD2 (5 bases). CDR1 is SGHKS and CDR2 is YYEKEE in the germline V gene (reference sequence). Trimming removed 4 bases at V and 2 bases at J, with 12 bases between. The CDR3 has 14 residues. The CDR3 loop is CASSPGLGQETQYF. Written as DNA, the CDR3 is TGTGCCAGCAGCCCCGGACTGGGACAAGAGACCCAGTACTTC. The whole variable domain, filled in from reference TRBV5-5 and TRBJ2-5, reads DAGVTQSPTHLIKTRGQQVTLRCSPISGHKSVSWYQQVLGQGPQFIFQYYEKEERGRGNFPDRFSARQFPNYSSELNVNALLLGDSALYLCASSPGLGQETQYFGPGTRLLVL.

This clone showed up just once. The chain joins TRBV27 to TRBJ2-7; D remains ambiguous. The CDR3 loop spans 13 amino acids. Trimming stripped 5 bases from V and 2 bases from J, with 10 bases between. Per the germline V gene, CDR1 is MNHEY and CDR2 is SMNVEV (reference sequence). The CDR3 DNA reads TGTGCCAGCAGTCACGCCCCGGCCTACGAGCAGTACTTC. Protein product: CASSHAPAYEQYF.

V usage is TRBV5-1 and J usage is TRBJ1-6; 7 bases are a match to TRBD1. CDR1 and CDR2 from the germline V gene are SGHRS and YFSETQ. This CDR3 spans 15 amino acids. J was trimmed by 9 bases and V by 4 bases; bases with no gene match: 10. CDR3: CASSDRQGFRSPLHF. CDR3 nucleotides: TGCGCCAGCAGCGACCGACAGGGTTTCCGTTCACCCCTCCACTTT. The whole variable domain, filled in from reference TRBV5-1 and TRBJ1-6, reads KAGVTQTPRYLIKTRGQQVTLSCSPISGHRSVSWYQQTPGQGLQFLFEYFSETQRNKGNFPGRFSGRQFSNSRSEMNVSTLELGDSALYLCASSDRQGFRSPLHFGNGTRLTVT.

The chain combines TRBV6-2 or TRBV6-3 with TRBJ1-1, with D possibly being TRBD1 (5 bases). CDR3 size: 16 residues. CDR1 and CDR2 from the germline V gene are MNHEY and SVGEGT. V was trimmed by 2 bases and J by 5 bases, leaving 18 bases between them. Written as DNA, the CDR3 is TGTGCCAGCAGTTACGTAGCGGGTAGGGGACCTACTGAAGCTTTCTTT. Translation gives CASSYVAGRGPTEAFF.

V and J are TRBV28 and TRBJ1-6; 8 positions agree with TRBD1. The CDR3 extends over 17 amino acids. The germline V gene encodes CDR1 MDHEN and CDR2 SYDVKM. Losses at the gene ends were 3 bases for V and 1 base for J; bases not matched to a gene: 5. DNA of the CDR3: TGTGCCAGCAGTTTCTGGCAGGGGGCTTCCTATAATTCACCCCTCCACTTT. This sequence encodes CASSFWQGASYNSPLHF. Full variable domain (missing parts from reference TRBV28 and TRBJ1-6): DVKVTQSSRYLVKRTGEKVFLECVQDMDHENMFWYRQDPGLGLRLIYFSYDVKMKEKGDIPEGYSVSREKKERFSLILESASTNQTSMYLCASSFWQGASYNSPLHFGNGTRLTVT.